This T cell receptor (beta chain) was captured in a study of a mutant IDH1 vaccine in newly diagnosed glioma. With respect to this clone: What it binds is not known.

The CDR3 runs 15 residues. CDR1 SGHRS and CDR2 YFSETQ come from the germline V gene. V lost 5 bases to trimming and J lost 1 base; unmatched junction nucleotides: 8. Documented time point: week 35, safety follow-up. A single vaccine dose contained 300 ug of mutant IDH1 20-mer peptide, and topical imiquimod was used with it. The patients received vaccinations eight times, in weeks 1, 3, 5, 7, 11, 15, 19 and 23. Some clones are missing from TCRdb's copy, which holds only in-frame ones; the method was immunoSEQ multiplex PCR. The table records tens of thousands of clones, around 86% of them present only once.

Sequencing was performed on PBMCs, taken from a glioma patient whose treatment included an IDH1 peptide vaccine. The TCR sequence derives from a middle-aged woman with glioma. Some clones in this sample may be carry-over from other donors' samples. The V call is TRBV5-1, the J call TRBJ2-7; 8 bases fit TRBD1. The DNA of the CDR3 is TGCGCCAGCAGACCCTCCGGGACAGGTTCCTACGAGCAGTACTTC. This sequence encodes CASRPSGTGSYEQYF.